This T cell receptor beta chain was identified during a study of T cell clones after liver transplantation. Clones were sequenced by immunoSEQ multiplex PCR, and TCRdb holds only the in-frame ones, with some missing. The sample comprises 55,000 to 70,000 clones, 90% to 95% of which are singletons, and 0.98% rests with the top ten. Germline V gene lookup returns CDR1 SGHVS and CDR2 FQNEAQ. There are 16 residues in the CDR3. V was clipped by 5 bases and J by 7 bases; unmatched bases: 11. This sample comprised CD4+ T cells from blood, obtained approximately 27 months after liver transplant. The sequence was obtained from a human patient who received a liver transplant. The graft donor may have given rise to some T cells. V and J are TRBV7-8 and TRBJ2-7, with 13 bases identical to TRBD2. The CDR3 loop reads CASSPTGLAGAGEQYF. Written as DNA, the CDR3 is TGTGCCAGCAGCCCAACAGGACTAGCGGGAGCCGGAGAGCAGTACTTC.